Listed below are T cell receptor beta chains from one sample, sequenced in a study of blood T cell repertoires in COVID-19. Some clones are missing from TCRdb's copy, which holds only in-frame ones; the method was immunoSEQ multiplex PCR. The sample has 130,000 to 150,000 clones; 80% to 90% are singletons. Sequenced sample: PBMCs or T cells enriched from blood (not recorded which). The receptors were gathered from a man in his 60s who had recovered from COVID-19. Both conserved end residues are part of each CDR3. The order of the fields is D gene, J gene, V gene, clone size, CDR3 DNA, CDR3 protein. The D gene is left open where the match is weak. Some rows mark clone size as missing; the rest say once, few, many or name a class of expanded clone.

>.|TRBJ1-6|TRBV6-5|.
TGTGCCAGCAGTTACTCCACAGGCAAGAATTCACCCCTCCACTTT
CASSYSTGKNSPLHF
>.|TRBJ1-5|TRBV2|.
TGTGCCAGCGGACAGAGCAATCAGCCCCAGCATTTT
CASGQSNQPQHF
>TRBD1|TRBJ2-5|TRBV7-3|.
TGTGCCAGCAGCTTCGGGACAGGGAGGGGGGAGACCCAGTACTTC
CASSFGTGRGETQYF
>TRBD2|TRBJ2-2|TRBV19|.
TGTGCCAGTAGTATAGCGGGGGGCACCGGGGAGCTGTTTTTT
CASSIAGGTGELFF
>.|TRBJ1-2|TRBV18|.
TGTGCCAGCTCGCTATGGACAGCCGGTGATGGCTACACCTTC
CASSLWTAGDGYTF
>.|TRBJ1-6|TRBV2|.
TGTGCCAGCAGTGAAGAGACAGAGTCACCCCTCCACTTT
CASSEETESPLHF
>.|TRBJ1-1|TRBV9|.
TGTGCCAGCAGCGTAGGATCAGGGGCCTACACTGAAGCTTTCTTT
CASSVGSGAYTEAFF
>TRBD1|TRBJ2-2|TRBV7-9|.
TGTGCCAGCAGCTTAGGAGCGCTGGGACAGGGAAACACCGGGGAGCTGTTTTTT
CASSLGALGQGNTGELFF
>TRBD1|TRBJ2-7|TRBV7-9|.
TGTGCCAGCAGCCCGACAGGGGTCGAGCAGTACTTC
CASSPTGVEQYF
>TRBD1|TRBJ2-7|TRBV5-4|.
TGTGCCAGCAGCGACAGGGTAGGGACCGAGCAGTACTTC
CASSDRVGTEQYF
>TRBD2|TRBJ2-2|TRBV5-4|.
TGTGCCAGCAGCTGCTATCTCACTAGCGGGGGGAACACCGGGGAGCTGTTTTTT
CASSCYLTSGGNTGELFF
>.|TRBJ2-1|TRBV29-1|.
TGCAGCGCCTCCCGCACTAGTTTTGGCGAGCAGTTCTTC
CSASRTSFGEQFF
>.|TRBJ2-7|TRBV28|.
TGTGCCAGCCAGAAGGATACGGGCGAGCAGTACTTC
CASQKDTGEQYF
>.|TRBJ1-3|TRBV11-2|.
TGTGCCAGCACCGTTCGGGGGGGGGTGATTAACACCATATATTTT
CASTVRGGVINTIYF
>TRBD1|TRBJ2-1|TRBV29-1|.
TGCAGCGTTGAAGGCGGTTCCGGGACAGGGGGCCTTGTCTTC
CSVEGGSGTGGLVF
>.|TRBJ2-7|TRBV7-2|.
TGTGCCAGCAGCTCCCGACAGGCTCTTAGCTCCTACGAGCAGTACTTC
CASSSRQALSSYEQYF
>TRBD1|TRBJ2-2|TRBV7-8|few
TGTGCCAGCAACCTTGGACAGGGGGGGACCGGGGAGCTGTTTTTT
CASNLGQGGTGELFF
>.|TRBJ2-1|TRBV5-1|.
TGCGCCAGCAGCGATCAAGGACAGCCCTACAATGAGCAGTTCTTC
CASSDQGQPYNEQFF
>TRBD1|TRBJ2-2|TRBV5-1|.
TGCGCCAGCAGCTTGGCAGGGGGAACCGGGGAGCTGTTTTTT
CASSLAGGTGELFF
>.|TRBJ1-1|TRBV3-1/TRBV3-2|.
TGTGCCAGCAGCCAACTGTCTGAAGCTTTCTTT
CASSQLSEAFF
>.|TRBJ1-6|TRBV5-8|.
TGTGCCAGCAATCTCCGGGTCGCTAATTCACCCCTCCACTTT
CASNLRVANSPLHF
>.|TRBJ2-7|TRBV20-1|.
TGCAGTGCTATTCGGTTCGAGCAGTACTTC
CSAIRFEQYF
>.|TRBJ1-1|TRBV7-8|.
TGTGCCAGCAGCTTATCCGTCGGGATGAACACTGAAGCTTTCTTT
CASSLSVGMNTEAFF
>TRBD1|TRBJ2-1|TRBV28|.
TGTGCGACGACAGGGGTAGGCGAGCAGTTCTTC
CATTGVGEQFF
>.|TRBJ2-3|TRBV5-1|.
TGCGCCAGCAGCTTGGGGGCCGACCGCACAGATACGCAGTATTTT
CASSLGADRTDTQYF
>.|TRBJ1-6|TRBV27|.
TGTGCCAGCAGTTTTCCCAGGTCTTATAATTCACCCCTCCACTTT
CASSFPRSYNSPLHF
>.|TRBJ1-5|TRBV19|.
TGTGCCAGTACAGATTTGGGGGGTTATAGCAATCAGCCCCAGCATTTT
CASTDLGGYSNQPQHF
>TRBD1|TRBJ2-7|TRBV6-1|.
TGTGCCAGCAGTGGCCGCTCGGGACAGGGGAGGAGAGAGCAGTACTTC
CASSGRSGQGRREQYF
>.|TRBJ2-2|TRBV7-9|.
TGTGCCAGCAGGTCCTATGTGACAACGAACACCGGGGAGCTGTTTTTT
CASRSYVTTNTGELFF
>TRBD1|TRBJ1-2|TRBV11-2|.
TGTGCCAGCAGCCAGGGGGCGAGTAACTATGGCTACACCTTC
CASSQGASNYGYTF
>.|TRBJ2-5|TRBV2|.
TGTGCCAGCAGTGCCGGGGATCAAGAGACCCAGTACTTC
CASSAGDQETQYF
>.|TRBJ2-3|TRBV5-4|.
TGTGCCAGCAGCATAGGACAGAGCACAGATACGCAGTATTTT
CASSIGQSTDTQYF
>.|TRBJ1-4|TRBV15|once
TGTGCCACCAGCAGCCCCAGGGGAAGGAGTGAAAAACTGTTTTTT
CATSSPRGRSEKLFF
>.|TRBJ2-7|TRBV13|.
TGTGCCAGCAGCTTAAGGTCCGCGGGACGCGAGCAGTACTTC
CASSLRSAGREQYF